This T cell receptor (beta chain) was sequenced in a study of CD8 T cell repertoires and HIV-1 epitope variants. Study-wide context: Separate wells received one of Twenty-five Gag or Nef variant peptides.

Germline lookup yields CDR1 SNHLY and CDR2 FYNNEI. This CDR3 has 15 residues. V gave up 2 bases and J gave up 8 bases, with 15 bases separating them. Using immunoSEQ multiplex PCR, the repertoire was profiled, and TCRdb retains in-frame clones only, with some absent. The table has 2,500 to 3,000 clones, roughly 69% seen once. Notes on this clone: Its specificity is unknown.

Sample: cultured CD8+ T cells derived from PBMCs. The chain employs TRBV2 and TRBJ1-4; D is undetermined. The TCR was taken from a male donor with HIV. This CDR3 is CASSEKDWGDEKLFF. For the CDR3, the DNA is TGTGCCAGCAGTGAAAAAGATTGGGGAGACGAAAAACTGTTTTTT.